This entry concerns a single TCR beta chain. What it binds is unknown. Measured with immunoSEQ multiplex PCR; TCRdb has only the in-frame clones, and not every one. The table records 190,000 or so clones, approximately 93% of them present only once. These data originate in a study of T cell responses to AZD1222 COVID-19 vaccine. Study outcomes and limitations: Spike regions recognized by vaccine-associated CD4 TCRs spanned the protein, led by 160-218 and 743-854.

The CDR3 totals 13 residues. The germline V and J ends were trimmed by 0 bases and 3 bases, with 6 bases remaining between them. From germline, CDR1 is SGHNT and CDR2 YYREEE (reference sequence). This TCR was recovered from an adult who received the AZD1222 COVID-19 vaccine. The gene calls are TRBV5-4 and TRBJ1-1, with D maybe TRBD1 (5 bases). The specimen comprised peripheral blood, sampled 28 days after the second AZD1222 dose. The CDR3 nucleotides are TGTGCCAGCAGCTTGGCGGGGGACACTGAAGCTTTCTTT. Translating gives CASSLAGDTEAFF.